The entry that follows covers one T cell receptor (beta chain) sequence. Its antigen remains unidentified. The source of the sample is a study of T cell responses to AZD1222 COVID-19 vaccine. Study-level results: Epitopes outside B.1.351 and B.1.1.7 mutated regions reportedly drew nearly half of spike TCRs. Females outnumbered males among donors, who were mostly white British; clonal diversity was possibly underestimated.

TCRdb's table, derived via immunoSEQ multiplex PCR, lists solely in-frame clones and lacks some. The table includes tens of thousands of clones, about nine tenths detected once. The V gene's germline CDR1 is LNHDA and CDR2 SQIVND (reference sequence). V shed 10 bases and J 6 bases; nucleotides not matched to a gene: 15. The CDR3 loop spans 15 amino acids. V usage is TRBV19 and J usage is TRBJ1-5; 7 bases are a match to TRBD1. Sequenced material: peripheral blood, taken on day 0 of AZD1222 vaccination. The receptor's source is an adult in good health. CDR3 region: CATNLGTEAGQPQHF. CDR3 sequence (DNA): TGTGCCACCAACCTCGGGACAGAAGCTGGTCAGCCCCAGCATTTT.